These 19 T cell receptor beta chains came from one sample sequenced in a study of T cell repertoires in cytomegalovirus infection (dated by TCRdb to about 2019). These reads were obtained on an Illumina HiSeq 1500. The public reads were reprocessed in TCRdb via fastp at Q25 and MiXCR, keeping in-frame beta chains. Each CDR3 protein gets just one entry, which takes the most common genes and DNA from the rows behind it. This sample comprises 80,000 to 95,000 distinct CDR3 sequences, roughly 29% of them detected only once. Clones ranked in the top ten supply over 60% of the sample. Their antigen targets remain unknown. The treatment or condition label, as the study defines it: in vitro stimulation with specific CMV peptide epitopes to enrich CMV-specific T cells. The material was CD8+ T cells from cultured PBMCs, obtained from culture after CMV antigen stimulation. Receptors originate from a human donor in good health (CMV status not recorded). Some clones in this sample may be carry-over from other donors' samples.

This clonotype appeared a few times. CDR3 bases: TGTGCCAGCAGACCTCATTCAACTAATGAAAAACTGTTTTTT. Amino acid sequence: CASRPHSTNEKLFF. This sequence joins TRBV12-3 or TRBV12-4 and TRBJ1-4; D is undetermined. V was trimmed by 6 bases and J by 0 bases, leaving 8 bases between them. This CDR3 region has 14 residues.

J is TRBJ2-1 and V is TRBV7-9; 8 bases line up with TRBD2. The trim removed 5 bases at V and 10 bases at J, leaving 10 bases unmatched. Germline assignment: CDR1 SEHNR and CDR2 FQNEAQ (reference sequence). The CDR3 contains 14 residues. CDR3 residues: CASSPRSAGEEQFF. Written as DNA, the CDR3 is TGTGCCAGCAGCCCCCGGTCAGCGGGGGAGGAGCAGTTCTTC.

There are a few counts of this clonotype. The V and J genes are TRBV10-3 and TRBJ2-1; 9 bases line up with TRBD1. V lost 10 bases and J lost 1; bases outside the gene matches: 2. CDR1 ENHRY and CDR2 SYGVKD come from the germline V gene. The CDR3 is 13 amino acids. The CDR3 loop reads CATGQGSYNEQFF. The CDR3 region has the DNA TGTGCCACCGGACAGGGGTCCTACAATGAGCAGTTCTTC.

The CDR3 region is CASSLAGWNTEAFF. CDR3 DNA: TGTGCCAGCAGCTTGGCTGGGTGGAACACTGAAGCTTTCTTT. J is TRBJ1-1 and V is TRBV7-9; D remains unclear. This CDR3 contains 14 residues. Germline V gene data show CDR1 as SEHNR and CDR2 as FQNEAQ (reference sequence). The V gene lost 3 bases and the J gene lost 1 base, with 9 bases spanning the gap.

The chain has TRBV6-2 or TRBV6-3 and TRBJ2-3, with 7 bases lining up with TRBD1. The CDR3 is made up of 16 amino acids. Per germline, CDR1 MNHEY and CDR2 SVGEGT. V lost 7 bases and J lost 3; bases outside the gene matches: 13. DNA for the CDR3: TGTGCCAGCACCCTGACAGGGCGAAGTGGAACAGATACGCAGTATTTT. Translated: CASTLTGRSGTDTQYF.

This clonotype was detected only a few times. V is TRBV19 and J is TRBJ1-5, with D tentatively TRBD1 (5 bases). The germline V gene has CDR1 LNHDA and CDR2 SQIVND (reference sequence). V was trimmed by 1 base and J by 5 bases, leaving 6 bases between them. This CDR3 comprises 13 residues. The CDR3 nucleotides read TGTGCCAGTAGTATAGGGGGGGATCAGCCCCAGCATTTT. This codes for CASSIGGDQPQHF.

In its sample, this clonotype was seen many times. J is TRBJ2-3 and V is TRBV6-1; D is unresolved. The germline CDR1 and CDR2 sequences are MNHNS and SASEGT. The CDR3 is 17 residues long. V was trimmed by 3 bases and J by 0 bases, leaving 16 bases between them. The DNA for the CDR3 is TGTGCCAGCAGTGAGTCGCTGGTACCGCCCAGCACAGATACGCAGTATTTT. Amino acid sequence: CASSESLVPPSTDTQYF.

This clonotype appeared a few times. The genes are TRBV7-9 and TRBJ2-7; D is unresolved. The V end lost 6 bases, the J end lost 3 bases, and 12 bases lay between the germline ends. Germline-derived CDR1 and CDR2 are SEHNR and FQNEAQ (reference sequence). CDR3 length: 13 residues. CDR3 DNA: TGTGCCAGCAGTCCGGATGCGGACTACGAGCAGTACTTC. It yields the protein CASSPDADYEQYF.

V is TRBV5-6 and J is TRBJ1-2; 8 positions agree with TRBD1. The CDR3 is made up of 16 amino acids. Germline V lookup: CDR1 SGHDT, CDR2 YYEEEE. The ends lost 4 bases at V and 4 bases at J; junction bases unmatched: 12. CDR3 loop: CASSQFRGRWGYGYTF. CDR3 nucleotides: TGTGCCAGCAGCCAATTCAGGGGGCGCTGGGGCTATGGCTACACCTTC.

A few counts support this clonotype. This chain joins TRBV7-9 and TRBJ2-1, with 8 bases that match TRBD2. The V and J ends lost 5 bases and 4 bases, in that order; junction bases with no gene match: 4. This CDR3 spans 14 amino acids. The germline V gene encodes CDR1 SEHNR and CDR2 FQNEAQ (reference sequence). The CDR3 loop is CASSGSGVYNEQFF. The DNA of the CDR3 is TGTGCCAGCAGCGGTAGCGGGGTGTACAATGAGCAGTTCTTC.

The rearrangement links TRBV11-2 to TRBJ2-3, with D possibly being TRBD2 (7 bases). Trimming took off 0 bases at V and 14 bases at J, with 15 bases between the two ends. The CDR3 is 13 amino acids. The V gene's germline CDR1 is SGHAT and CDR2 FQNNGV. CDR3 nucleotides: TGTGCCAGCAGCTTAGACACCGGGGGGCCCTCGTATTTT. Translating gives CASSLDTGGPSYF.

This clonotype was recorded a few times. The chain combines TRBV4-1 with TRBJ1-2; no clear D gene. Trimming pared 1 base from V and 0 bases from J, leaving 9 bases between. The V gene's germline CDR1 is MGHRA and CDR2 YSYEKL. There are 15 residues in the CDR3. The CDR3: CASSQGPDPNYGYTF. In nucleotides, the CDR3 is TGCGCCAGCAGCCAAGGTCCCGATCCTAACTATGGCTACACCTTC.

The rearrangement links TRBV6-5 to TRBJ2-1, with D unclear. The CDR3 sequence is 15 residues long. Trimming shortened V by 0 bases and J by 0 bases, and 6 bases separated the two germline ends. Looked up from germline, CDR1 is MNHEY and CDR2 is SVGAGI. Here the CDR3 DNA reads TGTGCCAGCAGTTACTCACGGAACTCCTACAATGAGCAGTTCTTC. Translated: CASSYSRNSYNEQFF.

The gene calls are TRBV13 and TRBJ1-1, with D possibly being TRBD1 (6 bases). CDR3 length: 14 residues. V gave up 1 base and J gave up 1 base, with 7 bases separating them. Germline CDR1 and CDR2: PRHDT and FYEKMQ (reference sequence). CDR3 sequence: CASSLVQGNTEAFF. CDR3 nucleotides: TGTGCCAGCAGCTTAGTACAGGGGAACACTGAAGCTTTCTTT.

This clonotype turned up a few times. The CDR3 DNA reads as TGTGCCAGCAGCTTAGTCCTAGACCGGGGCTACACCTTC. Translating it yields CASSLVLDRGYTF. The rearrangement uses TRBV7-9 and TRBJ1-2; no firm D call. CDR1 is SEHNR, CDR2 FQNEAQ, per germline (reference sequence). This CDR3 contains 13 residues. Trimming stripped 1 base from V and 8 bases from J, with 11 bases between.

This clonotype came up a few times. The V call is TRBV6-6, the J call TRBJ1-2, with D tentatively TRBD1 (6 bases). V shed 4 bases and J shed 6 bases, with 9 bases lying between them. The CDR3 contains 12 residues. The germline V gene encodes CDR1 MNHNY and CDR2 SVGAGI (reference sequence). CDR3 loop: CASSFWTDGYTF. The CDR3 nucleotides read TGTGCCAGCAGTTTTTGGACAGATGGCTACACCTTC.

This chain connects TRBV11-3 to TRBJ1-1; D is ambiguous. The V end lost 1 base, the J end lost 5 bases, and 11 bases lay between the germline ends. The CDR3 has 14 residues. Germline V gives CDR1 SGHNT, CDR2 YENEEA. For the CDR3, the DNA is TGTGCCAGCAGCTTAGTTGGAGGAGCTACTGAAGCTTTCTTT. Amino acids: CASSLVGGATEAFF.

The chain combines TRBV5-1 with TRBJ2-1, with 7 positions matching TRBD2. The germline V gene has CDR1 SGHRS and CDR2 YFSETQ. The CDR3 length is 15 residues. The V gene end was trimmed by 0 bases and the J gene end by 4 bases; junction bases not matched to a gene: 4. CDR3 nucleotides: TGCGCCAGCAGCTTGGGCGGGACTACTTACAATGAGCAGTTCTTC. Translating gives CASSLGGTTYNEQFF.

This clonotype was seen a few times. The chain employs TRBV4-1 and TRBJ2-5, with 7 bases aligning to TRBD2. The germline V gene has CDR1 MGHRA and CDR2 YSYEKL. Trimming at V came to 2 bases and at J to 3 bases, leaving 6 bases not matched to a gene. The CDR3 is 15 residues long. The CDR3 spells CASSQTVGGKETQYF. Written as DNA, the CDR3 is TGCGCCAGCAGCCAAACGGTCGGGGGGAAAGAGACCCAGTACTTC.